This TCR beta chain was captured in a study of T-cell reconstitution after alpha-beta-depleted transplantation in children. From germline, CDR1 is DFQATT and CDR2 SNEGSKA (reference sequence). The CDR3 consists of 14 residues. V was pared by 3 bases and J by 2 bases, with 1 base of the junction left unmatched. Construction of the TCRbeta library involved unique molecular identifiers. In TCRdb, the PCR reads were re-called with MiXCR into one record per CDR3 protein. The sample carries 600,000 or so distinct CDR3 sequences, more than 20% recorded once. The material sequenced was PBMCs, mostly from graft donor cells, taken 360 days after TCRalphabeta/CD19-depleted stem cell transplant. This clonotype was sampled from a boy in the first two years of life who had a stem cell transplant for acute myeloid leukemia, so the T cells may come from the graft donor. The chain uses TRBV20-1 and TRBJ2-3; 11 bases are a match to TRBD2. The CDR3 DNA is TGCAGTGCTAGGACTAGCGGGACCACAGATACGCAGTATTTT. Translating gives CSARTSGTTDTQYF.